One TCR beta chain is described in this entry. This clonotype was recorded a few times. Its antigen has not been determined. No much larger clone is present one base from it, and per-base qualities are unavailable. This specimen comes from a study of T cells in Graves' hyperthyroidism and ophthalmopathy (dated by TCRdb to 2018 to 2020). At the level of the whole study: Peripheral blood samples were taken at the time of initial diagnosis, prior to any treatment. TCR Vbeta CDR3 sequencing of approximately 140 peripheral blood samples (under 45 ophthalmopathy, about 74 hyperthyroidism and roughly 17 progressor patients) is reported in the paper. The study also compared thyroid tissue and blood T-cell repertoires from five or six Graves' hyperthyroidism patients. After blood sampling, hyperthyroidism patients were treated with methimazole at a starting dose of 30 mg daily, and ophthalmopathy patients were treated with high-dose intravenous methylprednisolone. TCR V-J signatures able to tell the groups apart were searched for in a discovery cohort of approximately 95 patients, of whom under 45 had Graves' ophthalmopathy and some 60 had stable Graves' hyperthyroidism. For training and testing, the 80 to 100 patients in the discovery cohort were randomly divided in a 7:3 ratio. Whether ophthalmopathy could be predicted prospectively was tested in an independent validation cohort made up of under 20 hyperthyroidism patients plus 17 patients who later progressed to ophthalmopathy.

On the study overall, not on this receptor specifically: In validation, the model predicted progression to ophthalmopathy with 60% to 71% sensitivity and roughly 72% specificity, a median of about six months before onset. A 13 V-J signature model separated ophthalmopathy from stable hyperthyroidism, with about 88% sensitivity and 81.08% specificity in cross-validation and 80%/75% in testing. Blood samples also contained most of the expanded thyroid clonotypes (frequency above 0.001), which suggests that blood repertoires may reflect thyroid immune responses. Sample size was not statistically predetermined, and blinding of investigators to group allocation was not performed.

The CDR3, from cysteine to phenylalanine, totals 14 residues. Kept here is only the CDR3 DNA, which spans 42 bases and is read in frame from base 1. The germline V gene provides CDR1 SQVTM and CDR2 ANQGSEA. The V and J ends are trimmed by 4 bases and 9 bases, leaving 19 bases between them. The hyperthyroidism patients were between 18 and 65 years old and newly diagnosed, with a disease duration of less than 2 months. Exclusion was applied to patients with uncontrolled infections, other autoimmune diseases, pregnancy or lactation. Diagnoses relied on clinical symptoms, serum thyroxine and TRAb, thyroid ultrasound and orbital computed tomography. Blood from progressor patients was drawn when they were first diagnosed with hyperthyroidism, before any ophthalmopathy symptoms appeared. Ficoll-Paque density gradient centrifugation was used to isolate PBMCs from about 9 ml of fresh peripheral blood. Progressor patients were defined as those initially diagnosed with Graves' hyperthyroidism in whom ophthalmopathy developed during follow-up. Trizol reagent was used to extract total RNA, and RNA quality was then checked on an Agilent 2100 Bioanalyzer.

Amplification of TCR beta CDR3 regions was carried out from RNA transcripts. The first round of RT-PCR for the TCR CDR3 was performed with the HTBI primer set and the Qiagen OneStep RT-PCR kit. A second multiplex PCR round built the libraries, followed by size selection and purification. Libraries were sequenced paired-end with 100 bp reads on an Illumina HiSeq2000. As for the authors' bioinformatics: SOAPnuke was used to process the raw data, throwing out any read that contained adapters or uncalled bases, had a mean Phred below 15, or lacked an exact constant-primer or identifier match. COPE v1.2.5 was used to merge the high-quality paired reads, and each unique nucleotide sequence was defined as a clonotype. Clonotypes were aligned to IMGT TRBV, TRBD and TRBJ reference segments using MiTCR v1.1. Only V-J combinations with frequency above 0.0001, covering 99% to 99.2% of repertoires, were analysed. A TCS score was defined as the ratio of F50 (clonal expansion) to E x V (chaos), with BLOSUM62-based TCRdist applied between CDR3 peptides within each V-J. Welch's t-statistics and random forest reduced 500 to 650 V-J features to fewer than 15, which were used in a naive Bayes classifier (R e1071). TCRdb handled the public reads itself, with Q25 trimming in fastp and clone calling in MiXCR, and kept productive beta chains. Rows are combined by CDR3 protein, so each entry shows the most common genes and DNA. TCRdb, not the original authors, processed these V and J calls. For this sample there are about 130,000 distinct CDR3 sequences; more than 20% appear just once. The leading ten clones occupy more than 65% of the sample.

The source material was blood. Here the chain combines TRBV29-1 and TRBJ2-1, and perhaps TRBD2 as D gene, on 6 matching bases. This receptor was identified in a woman between 45 and 65 years old with Graves' hyperthyroidism that later progressed to Graves' ophthalmopathy. The nucleotide sequence reads TGCAGCGTTGCGGTGACAGCGGGTGGTGGTGAGCAGTTCTTC. Translation gives CSVAVTAGGGEQFF.